The source of this TCR beta chain is a study of blood T cell repertoires in COVID-19. Overall study context: Sources were T cells, B-cell-depleted T cells, or PBMCs; the material itself was cDNA or gDNA.

Using immunoSEQ multiplex PCR, the repertoire was profiled, and TCRdb retains in-frame clones only, with some absent. The table lists 200,000 or so clones, 75% to 90% of them singletons. This CDR3 region has 16 residues. This clonotype originated in a woman aged 35 to 49 with acute COVID-19. Sequencing was done on a sample of PBMCs or T cells enriched from blood (not recorded which). The chain links TRBV7-5 to TRBJ2-3; the table names TRBD2, a call not compared with the DNA. TRBV7-5 is a recognized pseudogene. The CDR3 bases are TGTGTCAGAAGCAGGCCGGGAACCGGTGGCCCAGATACGCAGTATTTT. Amino acids: CVRSRPGTGGPDTQYF.